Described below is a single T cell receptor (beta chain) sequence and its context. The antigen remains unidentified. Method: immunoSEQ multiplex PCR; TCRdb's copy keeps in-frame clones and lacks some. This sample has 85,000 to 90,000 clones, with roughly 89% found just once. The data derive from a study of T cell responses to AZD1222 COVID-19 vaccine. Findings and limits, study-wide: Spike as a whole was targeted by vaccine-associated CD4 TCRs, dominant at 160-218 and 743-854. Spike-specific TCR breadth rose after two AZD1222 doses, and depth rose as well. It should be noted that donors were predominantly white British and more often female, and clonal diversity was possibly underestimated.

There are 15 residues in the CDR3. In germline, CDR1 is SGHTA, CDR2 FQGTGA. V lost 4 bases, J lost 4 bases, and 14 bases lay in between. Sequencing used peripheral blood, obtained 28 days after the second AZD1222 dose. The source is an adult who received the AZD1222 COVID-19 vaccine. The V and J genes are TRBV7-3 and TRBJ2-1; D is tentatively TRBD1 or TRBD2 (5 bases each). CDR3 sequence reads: CASSYTVGEYNEQFF. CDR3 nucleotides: TGTGCCAGCAGCTATACGGTGGGGGAGTACAATGAGCAGTTCTTC. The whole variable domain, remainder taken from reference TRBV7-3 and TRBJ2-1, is GAGVSQTPSNKVTEKGKYVELRCDPISGHTALYWYRQSLGQGPEFLIYFQGTGAADDSGLPNDRFFAVRPEGSVSTLKIQRTERGDSAVYLCASSYTVGEYNEQFFGPGTRLTVL.